This T cell receptor (beta chain) was sequenced for a study of Ad26.COV2.S vaccination and SARS-CoV-2 variants. Overall study: Ad26.COV2.S, an intramuscular injection, was given once or twice 56 days apart.

On this clone itself: What it binds is unknown.

Regarding the study as a whole: Recipients given vaccine exceeded placebo recipients in spike-specific TCR breadth.

Regarding treatment: 15 to 20 received Ad26.COV2.S at low or high dose, single or two shots; 5 received placebo; per-sample allocation not given. At day 63 after the first vaccine or placebo injection, samples were drawn. This Boston cohort included adults aged 18-55 years. Vaccination employed an Ad26 vector expressing the Wuhan-strain SARS-CoV-2 spike. The germline gives CDR1 MNHEY, CDR2 SMNVEV (reference sequence). Losses at the gene ends were 4 bases for V and 2 bases for J; bases not matched to a gene: 9. This CDR3 is 16 amino acids long. Produced via immunoSEQ multiplex PCR; TCRdb's table is partial and in-frame only. In the table there are about 320,000 clones, 90% of which are singletons.

The chain combines TRBV27 with TRBJ1-2; 8 bases match TRBD1. This TCR was sampled from a person aged 18 to 65 who received the Ad26.COV2.S COVID-19 vaccine or a placebo. The material was peripheral blood, obtained in a trial of Ad26.COV2.S vaccine versus placebo. CDR3 protein: CASSSRGQDRNYGYTF. DNA for the CDR3: TGTGCCAGCAGTTCGAGGGGACAGGACAGAAACTATGGCTACACCTTC.